This TCR beta chain stems from a study of a mutant IDH1 vaccine in newly diagnosed glioma. Study-level information: The initiation of vaccination occurred 4-6 weeks after radiotherapy alone, or with temozolomide cycles. Sex among treated patients split around 60% male, roughly 38% female; mean age was around 40 years.

Sequenced by immunoSEQ multiplex PCR; TCRdb stores in-frame clones only, minus some. The sample has about 30,000 clones, about 90% seen once; the top ten hold less than 25%. In regard to this clone: Its antigen is not identified.

Study-wide results and caveats: Top peripheral T cell clonotype shifts appeared unrelated to pseudoprogression.

This CDR3 has 15 residues. The V gene lost 2 bases and the J gene lost 1 base, with 8 bases spanning the gap. CDR1 is SGHTA and CDR2 is FQGNSA in the germline V gene. Time point specified: week 11, during vaccination. In the vaccine, a single dose held 300 ug of the mutant IDH1 20-mer peptide, along with topical imiquimod. The clonotype comes from a man younger than 35 with glioma. This chain uses TRBV7-2 with TRBJ2-2; D not resolved. The starting material was PBMCs, obtained from a glioma patient whose treatment included an IDH1 peptide vaccine. In DNA form, the CDR3 reads TGTGCCAGCAGCTTAACCCCACAGAACACCGGGGAGCTGTTTTTT. Translating it yields CASSLTPQNTGELFF.